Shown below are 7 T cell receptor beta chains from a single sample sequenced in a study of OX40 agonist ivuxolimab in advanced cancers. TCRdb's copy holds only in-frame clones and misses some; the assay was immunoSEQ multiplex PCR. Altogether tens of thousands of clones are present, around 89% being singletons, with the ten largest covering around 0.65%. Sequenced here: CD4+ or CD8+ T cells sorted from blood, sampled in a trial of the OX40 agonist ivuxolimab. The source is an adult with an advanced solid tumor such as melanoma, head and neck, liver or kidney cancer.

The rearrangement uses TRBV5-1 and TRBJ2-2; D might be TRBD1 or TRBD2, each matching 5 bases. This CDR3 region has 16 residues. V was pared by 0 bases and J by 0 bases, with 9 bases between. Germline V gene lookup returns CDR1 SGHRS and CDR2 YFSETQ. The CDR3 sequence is CASSLVGTSNTGELFF. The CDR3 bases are TGCGCCAGCAGCTTGGTAGGGACCTCGAACACCGGGGAGCTGTTTTTT.

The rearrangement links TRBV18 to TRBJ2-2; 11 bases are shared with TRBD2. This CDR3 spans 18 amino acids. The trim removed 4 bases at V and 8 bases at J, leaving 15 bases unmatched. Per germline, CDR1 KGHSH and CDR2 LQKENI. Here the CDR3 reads CASSRSPGLADPQGELFF. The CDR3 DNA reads TGTGCCAGCTCACGCTCGCCGGGACTAGCGGACCCTCAGGGGGAGCTGTTTTTT.

The CDR3 DNA follows: TGTGCCAGCTCACCCGGGACAGGGGGCAATGAAAAACTGTTTTTT. Translation gives CASSPGTGGNEKLFF. J is TRBJ1-4 and V is TRBV18; 12 bases are shared with TRBD1. Germline V gene lookup returns CDR1 KGHSH and CDR2 LQKENI. J was trimmed by 5 bases and V by 3 bases; bases with no gene match: 1. The CDR3 spans 15 residues.

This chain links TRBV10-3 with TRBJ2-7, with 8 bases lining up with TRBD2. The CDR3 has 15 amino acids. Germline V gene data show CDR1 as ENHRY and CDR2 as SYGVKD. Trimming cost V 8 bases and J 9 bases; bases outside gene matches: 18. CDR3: CAIRKPGLDIGGQYF. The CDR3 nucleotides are TGTGCCATCCGAAAACCGGGACTAGACATAGGGGGGCAGTACTTC.

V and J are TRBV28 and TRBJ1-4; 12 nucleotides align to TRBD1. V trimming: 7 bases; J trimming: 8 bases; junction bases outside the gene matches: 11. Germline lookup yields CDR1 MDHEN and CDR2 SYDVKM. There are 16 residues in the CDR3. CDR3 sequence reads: CASTGGGTGGREKLFF. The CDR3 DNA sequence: TGTGCCAGCACCGGAGGTGGGACAGGGGGCCGGGAAAAACTGTTTTTT.

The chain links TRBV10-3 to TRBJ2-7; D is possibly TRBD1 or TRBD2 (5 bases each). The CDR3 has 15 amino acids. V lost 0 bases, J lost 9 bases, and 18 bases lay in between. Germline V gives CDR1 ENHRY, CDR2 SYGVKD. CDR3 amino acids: CAISESRDLQSGQYF. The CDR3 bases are TGTGCCATCAGTGAGTCGAGGGACCTCCAATCGGGGCAGTACTTC.

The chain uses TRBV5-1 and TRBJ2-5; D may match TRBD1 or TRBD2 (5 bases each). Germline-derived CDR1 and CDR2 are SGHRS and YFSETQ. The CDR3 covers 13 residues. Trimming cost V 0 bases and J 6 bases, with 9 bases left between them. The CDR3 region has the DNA TGCGCCAGCAGCTTGGTGGGGGAGAAGACCCAGTACTTC. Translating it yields CASSLVGEKTQYF.